Below, 16 T cell receptor beta chains from the same sample are listed, as sequenced in a study of blood T cells in healthy people across ages. For the second PCR, which ran for about 7 to 12 cycles, a sample-barcoded 5' primer and a J-beta primer mix were used. TCRdb re-analysed the 5' RACE reads in MiXCR, keeping a single row per CDR3 protein. The sample lists 800,000 to 1,000,000 distinct CDR3 sequences; 45% to 50% were seen once. Sample: blood. The receptors shown here come from a young man in good health.

This clonotype was counted a few times. Here the CDR3 DNA reads TGCAGTGCGGGTACCGCCGGGACAGGCGGTTACAATCAGCCCCAGCATTTT. It is translated as CSAGTAGTGGYNQPQHF. The V and J genes are TRBV20-1 and TRBJ1-5; TRBD1 aligns across 8 bases. Losses at the gene ends were 6 bases for V and 3 bases for J; bases not matched to a gene: 16. The germline V gene encodes CDR1 DFQATT and CDR2 SNEGSKA (reference sequence). This CDR3 has 17 residues.

The V gene is TRBV7-9, the J gene TRBJ2-1; D could derive from TRBD1 or TRBD2 (7 bases each). Germline V gives CDR1 SEHNR, CDR2 FQNEAQ (reference sequence). V gave up 8 bases and J gave up 9 bases, with 17 bases separating them. The CDR3 runs to 13 residues. CDR3 sequence: CASPQGGESEQFF. The CDR3 DNA reads as TGTGCCAGCCCGCAGGGGGGGGAGAGTGAGCAGTTCTTC.

This clonotype was seen more than once but under ten times. The rearrangement joins TRBV4-2 to TRBJ1-2; a weak D match, TRBD1 (5 bases). The CDR3 sequence is 16 residues long. The V end was cut by 1 base, the J end by 4 bases, with 16 bases between. Germline CDR1 LGHNA, CDR2 YNFKEQ. The DNA of the CDR3 is TGTGCCAGCAGCCAAGCTGTGGGGCAGGGCGGCTATGGCTACACCTTC. It is translated as CASSQAVGQGGYGYTF.

CDR3 region: CASSSRQTGRQETQYF. The CDR3 nucleotides read TGTGCCAGCAGTTCGCGCCAGACAGGGCGTCAAGAGACCCAGTACTTC. The chain employs TRBV28 and TRBJ2-5; 7 bases match TRBD1. The CDR3 is 16 residues long. Per the germline V gene, CDR1 is MDHEN and CDR2 is SYDVKM. Losses at the gene ends were 4 bases for V and 2 bases for J; bases not matched to a gene: 10.

The CDR3 nucleotides are TGTGCCAGCAGTGAATCAGGGGGGACCTACGAGCAGTACTTC. Translation gives CASSESGGTYEQYF. J is TRBJ2-7 and V is TRBV25-1, with a possible D match to TRBD1 (7 bases). Germline CDR1 MGHDK, CDR2 SYGVNS. CDR3 length: 14 residues. V lost 1 base, J lost 2 bases, and 9 bases lay in between.

The chain joins TRBV6-2 or TRBV6-3 to TRBJ2-2, with D perhaps TRBD2 (6 bases). Trimming left V 2 bases short and J 0 bases short, with 10 bases between. The CDR3 is 16 residues long. Looked up from germline, CDR1 is MNHEY and CDR2 is SVGEGT. This CDR3 reads CASSYGGGANTGELFF. CDR3 coding DNA: TGTGCCAGCAGTTACGGTGGCGGGGCGAACACCGGGGAGCTGTTTTTT.

This chain links TRBV20-1 with TRBJ2-7, with D possibly TRBD2 on 7 matching bases. The CDR3 length is 13 residues. The V end lost 6 bases, the J end lost 0 bases, and 12 bases lay between the germline ends. Germline lookup yields CDR1 DFQATT and CDR2 SNEGSKA (reference sequence). CDR3: CSAEGGASYEQYF. CDR3 sequence (DNA): TGCAGTGCGGAAGGGGGGGCCTCCTACGAGCAGTACTTC.

This chain links TRBV20-1 with TRBJ2-5; 7 nucleotides line up with TRBD1. The CDR3 sequence is 14 residues long. In germline, CDR1 is DFQATT, CDR2 SNEGSKA (reference sequence). V was pared by 6 bases and J by 1 base, with 8 bases of the junction left unmatched. For the CDR3, the DNA is TGCAGTGCGTGGGGACAGCTACTCCAAGAGACCCAGTACTTC. Translated, it gives CSAWGQLLQETQYF.

This sequence joins TRBV7-9 and TRBJ2-5, with no clear D. The CDR3 runs to 16 residues. CDR1 is SEHNR and CDR2 is FQNEAQ in the germline V gene (reference sequence). The V and J ends lost 0 bases and 1 base respectively, with 12 bases between them. Here the CDR3 reads CASSLATSRFQETQYF. In nucleotides, the CDR3 is TGTGCCAGCAGCTTAGCCACCTCACGGTTCCAAGAGACCCAGTACTTC.

V usage is TRBV7-9 and J usage is TRBJ1-6; no clear D gene. Germline CDR1 is SEHNR and CDR2 is FQNEAQ (reference sequence). V gave up 2 bases and J gave up 6 bases, with 14 bases separating them. The CDR3 length is 16 residues. The CDR3 nucleotides read TGTGCCAGCAGCTTAAGTCCCGGAGGTAGTAATTCACCCCTCCACTTT. It yields the protein CASSLSPGGSNSPLHF.

Worth noting for this clonotype: The junction does not match germline at one end; this may be a read error. The genes are TRBV6-2 or TRBV6-3 and TRBJ2-5; D is undetermined. The CDR3 totals 12 residues. Germline V gives CDR1 MNHEY, CDR2 SVGEGT. The CDR3 is CAGSYDGRTQYF. CDR3 bases: TGTGCCGGCAGTTACGACGGGCGGACCCAGTACTTC.

This clonotype has only a few counts. The chain has TRBV27 and TRBJ2-1, with TRBD2 matching 7 bases. Germline loops: CDR1 MNHEY, CDR2 SMNVEV (reference sequence). With V trimmed by 7 bases and J by 7 bases, 10 bases remained unmatched. The CDR3 loop spans 14 amino acids. Here the CDR3 reads CASIGRGVTNEQFF. For the CDR3, the DNA is TGTGCCAGCATTGGACGGGGGGTAACGAATGAGCAGTTCTTC.

This clonotype came up once. This chain uses TRBV12-3 or TRBV12-4 with TRBJ2-5, with TRBD2 matching over 7 bases. The closer fit of TRBJ2-7 to the DNA end suggests the J call may be wrong. CDR3 length equals 13 residues. CDR3 residues: CASSWGGLDEQYF. The CDR3, as DNA: TGTGCCAGCAGTTGGGGAGGGTTAGACGAGCAGTACTTC.

The rearrangement links TRBV7-2 to TRBJ1-6, with a tentative D call TRBD1 (6 bases). Germline CDR1 and CDR2: SGHTA and FQGNSA. The V and J ends lost 4 bases and 10 bases respectively, with 14 bases between them. The CDR3 covers 14 residues. CDR3 nucleotide sequence: TGTGCCAGCAGCTCGTGGGGGGCAGGCTCACCCCTCCACTTT. This gives the protein CASSSWGAGSPLHF.

The chain carries TRBV5-5 and TRBJ1-5; D is possibly TRBD1 (5 bases). Trimming left V 1 base short and J 11 bases short, with 16 bases between. This CDR3 is built from 14 residues. The germline CDR1 and CDR2 sequences are SGHKS and YYEKEE (reference sequence). The CDR3, as DNA: TGTGCCAGCAGCTTGACTACAGGACGTCCAGCCCAGCATTTT. Translation gives CASSLTTGRPAQHF.

The CDR3 protein is CASSFLGKSTEAFF. The CDR3 DNA follows: TGTGCCAGCAGCTTCCTCGGCAAGAGCACTGAAGCTTTCTTT. The V and J genes are TRBV9 and TRBJ1-1, with D hard to call. CDR3 size: 14 residues. Trimming removed 4 bases at V and 4 bases at J, with 14 bases between. Germline CDR1 SGDLS, CDR2 YYNGEE. The full variable domain, rest sourced from reference TRBV9 and TRBJ1-1, is DSGVTQTPKHLITATGQRVTLRCSPRSGDLSVYWYQQSLDQGLQFLIQYYNGEERAKGNILERFSAQQFPDLHSELNLSSLELGDSALYFCASSFLGKSTEAFFGQGTRLTVV.